This TCR beta chain was profiled in a study of blood T cells in healthy people across ages. The V gene lost 3 bases and the J gene lost 5 bases, with 10 bases spanning the gap. This CDR3 comprises 13 residues. CDR1 and CDR2 from the germline V gene are SGHRS and YFSETQ. The use of a sample-barcoded 5' primer and a J-beta primer mix characterized a second PCR of about 7 to 12 cycles. TCRdb used MiXCR to reprocess the 5' RACE reads, holding one entry per CDR3 protein. The table has some 1.8 million distinct CDR3 sequences, about two fifths seen once. This chain links TRBV5-1 with TRBJ2-3; D ambiguous. Source material: blood. The TCR originated in a human donor in good health. Here the CDR3 reads CASSSQVKDTQYF. The CDR3 DNA reads TGCGCCAGCAGCTCCCAGGTTAAAGATACGCAGTATTTT.